The clone carrying this T cell receptor beta chain was observed once. Its antigen is unknown. The entry originates in a study of a mutant IDH1 vaccine in newly diagnosed glioma. Study-wide background: Vaccines were begun 4-6 weeks after radiotherapy alone, or with temozolomide cycles.

This CDR3 spans 14 amino acids. Trimming removed 0 bases at V and 2 bases at J, with 8 bases between. CDR1 is LNHNV, CDR2 YYDKDF, per germline (reference sequence). The time point: week 23, last vaccination. Every vaccination contained 300 ug of the mutant IDH1 20-mer peptide and was paired with topical imiquimod. Only in-frame clones appear in the TCRdb table, and some are missing; sequencing was by immunoSEQ multiplex PCR. The sample contains about 20,000 clones, roughly 82% of which appear only once. The sequence was obtained from a young man with glioma. The sequencing used PBMCs, collected from a glioma patient whose treatment included an IDH1 peptide vaccine. This sequence joins TRBV15 and TRBJ2-7, with D unclear. The CDR3 loop reads CATSREGEAYEQYF. Written as DNA, the CDR3 is TGTGCCACCAGCAGAGAGGGCGAAGCCTACGAGCAGTACTTC.